One and the same sample provided the 16 T cell receptor beta chains below, sequenced in a study of human T cells and chemical hapten exposure. Each CDR3 protein is one row after TCRdb ran MiXCR on the RACE reads. In the table there are 65,000 to 95,000 distinct CDR3 sequences, around 6.7% of which are singletons. The time point: patch test 2, 6 weeks after DPC sensitization. Treatment denoted: therapeutic diphenylcyclopropenone sensitization with weekly scalp DPC. This sample comprised whole blood, obtained in connection with sensitization to the hapten diphenylcyclopropenone (DPC). The receptors derive from a woman between 25 and 40 years old with alopecia areata. Some clones in this sample may be carry-over from other donors' samples.

The chain uses TRBV5-1 and TRBJ1-1, with unresolved D. Trimming stripped 0 bases from V and 4 bases from J, with 7 bases between. Germline assignment: CDR1 SGHRS and CDR2 YFSETQ. The CDR3 loop spans 13 amino acids. The CDR3 DNA is TGCGCCAGCAGCTTGGGCATCGGCACTGAAGCTTTCTTT. Its translation is CASSLGIGTEAFF.

This clonotype was observed many times. The V gene is TRBV6-6, the J gene TRBJ2-2; TRBD2 matches 14 bases. The CDR3 extends over 20 amino acids. CDR1 and CDR2 from the germline V gene are MNHNY and SVGAGI (reference sequence). Losses at the gene ends were 5 bases for V and 3 bases for J; bases not matched to a gene: 14. This CDR3 reads CASSQTPWTSGGSYTGELFF. The CDR3 nucleotides read TGTGCCAGCAGTCAAACCCCCTGGACTAGCGGGGGGTCCTACACCGGGGAGCTGTTTTTT.

This chain uses TRBV6-1 with TRBJ1-1; D is uncertain. Germline V gene lookup returns CDR1 MNHNS and CDR2 SASEGT. V was cut by 6 bases and J by 1 base, with 9 bases left in between. There are 13 residues in the CDR3. CDR3 DNA: TGTGCCAGCAGGGCCGGGGAGAACACTGAAGCTTTCTTT. It codes for CASRAGENTEAFF.

The rearrangement uses TRBV6-1 and TRBJ2-3; TRBD1 is a possible D gene (5 bases). The CDR3 sequence is 14 residues long. The germline V gene has CDR1 MNHNS and CDR2 SASEGT. Trimming took 8 bases from V and 4 from J, leaving 16 bases between them. The CDR3 loop reads CASVTGQGADTQYF. The CDR3 nucleotides are TGTGCCAGCGTGACTGGGCAGGGTGCAGATACGCAGTATTTT.

The chain recombines TRBV20-1 with TRBJ2-4; D is tentatively TRBD1 or TRBD2 (6 bases each). Germline CDR1 is DFQATT and CDR2 is SNEGSKA (reference sequence). V was clipped by 5 bases and J by 7 bases, with 15 bases between them. The CDR3 loop spans 13 amino acids. Written as DNA, the CDR3 is TGCAGTGCTCGCCGACAGGAGGGGAACATTCAGTACTTC. The encoded protein is CSARRQEGNIQYF.

This clonotype came up a few times. The chain combines TRBV7-8 with TRBJ2-3; TRBD2 aligns across 11 bases. Losses at the gene ends were 2 bases for V and 6 bases for J; bases not matched to a gene: 10. The CDR3 spans 17 residues. Germline assignment: CDR1 SGHVS and CDR2 FQNEAQ. The CDR3 region is CASSLFTSGGSGDTQYF. CDR3 DNA: TGTGCCAGCAGCTTATTTACTAGCGGGGGTTCGGGCGATACGCAGTATTTT.

There are many counts of this clonotype. This rearrangement joins TRBV6-5 to TRBJ1-1, with 7 bases aligning to TRBD1. This CDR3 contains 15 residues. The germline CDR1 and CDR2 sequences are MNHEY and SVGAGI. The trim removed 7 bases at V and 5 bases at J, leaving 13 bases unmatched. This CDR3 reads CASTTLGGQRTEAFF. CDR3 bases: TGTGCCAGCACCACCCTGGGGGGACAGAGGACTGAAGCTTTCTTT.

The chain combines TRBV7-8 with TRBJ2-5; 8 nucleotides agree with TRBD2. Trimming removed 5 bases from V and 1 base from J; junction bases left unmatched: 9. This CDR3 has 16 residues. In germline, CDR1 is SGHVS, CDR2 FQNEAQ. The CDR3, as DNA: TGTGCCAGCAGCCCCGGGGCGCGGGGGGCCCAAGAGACCCAGTACTTC. Amino acid sequence: CASSPGARGAQETQYF.

The chain carries TRBV6-2 or TRBV6-3 and TRBJ1-2; TRBD1 might be the D (5 bases). The CDR3 has 13 amino acids. The germline V gene has CDR1 MNHEY and CDR2 SVGEGT. Trimming shortened V by 2 bases and J by 7 bases, and 11 bases separated the two germline ends. The CDR3 nucleotides are TGTGCCAGCAGTTACGCCGGGGGATCTGGCTACACCTTC. Translating it yields CASSYAGGSGYTF.

In this sample, this clonotype turned up many times. The rearrangement joins TRBV7-3 to TRBJ1-1; the D gene is possibly TRBD1 (5 bases). The CDR3 is made up of 14 amino acids. Trimming pared 3 bases from V and 0 bases from J, leaving 8 bases between. CDR1 is SGHTA and CDR2 is FQGTGA in the germline V gene. In DNA form, the CDR3 reads TGTGCCAGCAGCTTGGGGCGGTTGAACACTGAAGCTTTCTTT. Amino acids: CASSLGRLNTEAFF.

This clonotype came up many times. The chain recombines TRBV4-1 with TRBJ2-3; tentative D call: TRBD1 (5 bases). The CDR3 runs 15 residues. Germline V lookup: CDR1 MGHRA, CDR2 YSYEKL. V lost 0 bases and J lost 3, with 10 bases in between. The DNA for the CDR3 is TGCGCCAGCAGCCAAGAAGGGGCAGGGACAGATACGCAGTATTTT. Amino acids: CASSQEGAGTDTQYF.

This clonotype was seen a handful of times. The DNA for the CDR3 is TGCAGTGCTAGACAGGGGACCTACAATGAGCAGTTCTTC. This translates into CSARQGTYNEQFF. The chain couples TRBV20-1 to TRBJ2-1; tentatively, D is TRBD1 (6 bases). The CDR3 covers 13 residues. Germline-derived CDR1 and CDR2 are DFQATT and SNEGSKA (reference sequence). V lost 2 bases to trimming and J lost 2 bases, with 7 bases between them.

This clonotype showed up many times. The J gene is TRBJ1-1, the V gene TRBV7-3; D is perhaps TRBD1 (6 bases). V gave up 4 bases and J gave up 1 base, with 13 bases separating them. CDR3 length: 15 residues. The germline V gene encodes CDR1 SGHTA and CDR2 FQGTGA. The CDR3 sequence: CASSSLTGPNTEAFF. The CDR3, as DNA: TGTGCCAGCAGCTCCCTGACAGGCCCGAACACTGAAGCTTTCTTT.

This clonotype was seen at least ten times. The chain is built from TRBV7-8 and TRBJ1-2; no reliable D call. Germline assignment: CDR1 SGHVS and CDR2 FQNEAQ. Trimming took 1 base from V and 5 from J, leaving 17 bases between them. This CDR3 is 16 amino acids long. The CDR3 sequence is CASSLVPNPAEYGYTF. CDR3 nucleotide sequence: TGTGCCAGCAGCTTAGTCCCTAACCCAGCAGAATATGGCTACACCTTC.

The table lists this clonotype with many counts. The CDR3 spells CASSLGQPQHF. In DNA, the CDR3 is TGTGCCAGCAGTTTGGGGCAGCCCCAGCATTTT. The chain is built from TRBV12-3 or TRBV12-4 and TRBJ1-5; the D is unclear. The germline V and J ends were trimmed by 3 bases and 7 bases, with 4 bases remaining between them. This CDR3 spans 11 amino acids.

This clonotype was counted at least ten times. V usage is TRBV29-1 and J usage is TRBJ2-7; no definite D call. V shed 1 base and J shed 2 bases, with 6 bases lying between them. This CDR3 contains 12 residues. CDR1 is SQVTM, CDR2 ANQGSEA, per germline. The CDR3 sequence: CSVEGAAYEQYF. For the CDR3, the DNA is TGCAGCGTTGAAGGGGCAGCCTACGAGCAGTACTTC.